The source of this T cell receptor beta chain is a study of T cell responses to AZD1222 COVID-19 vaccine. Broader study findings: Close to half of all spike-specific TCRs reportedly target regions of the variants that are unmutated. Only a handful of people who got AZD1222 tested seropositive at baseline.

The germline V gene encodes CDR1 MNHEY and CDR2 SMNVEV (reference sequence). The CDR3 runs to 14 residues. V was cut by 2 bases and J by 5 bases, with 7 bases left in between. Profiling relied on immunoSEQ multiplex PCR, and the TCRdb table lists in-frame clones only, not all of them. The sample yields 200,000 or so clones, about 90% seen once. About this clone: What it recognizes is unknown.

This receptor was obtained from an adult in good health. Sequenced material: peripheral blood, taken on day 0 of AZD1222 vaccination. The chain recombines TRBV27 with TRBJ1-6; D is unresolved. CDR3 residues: CASSLTADNSPLHF. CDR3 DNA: TGTGCCAGCAGTTTAACGGCCGATAATTCACCCCTCCACTTT.